This T cell receptor beta chain comes out of a study of T cells in Graves' hyperthyroidism and ophthalmopathy. Graves' hyperthyroidism without ophthalmopathy progression within 18 months was termed stable. The study based diagnoses on clinical symptoms, serum thyroxine and TRAb, thyroid ultrasound and orbital computed tomography. CDR1 is LNHDA and CDR2 is SQIVND in the germline V gene (reference sequence). CDR3 size: 12 residues. Trimming shortened V by 7 bases and J by 4 bases, and 8 bases separated the two germline ends. From RNA transcripts, TCR beta CDR3 regions were amplified. In the first-round RT-PCR of the TCR CDR3, the HTBI primer set was used. TCRdb processed the multiplex PCR reads anew with MiXCR; each CDR3 protein has one entry. The repertoire holds 600,000 or so distinct CDR3 sequences, roughly 15% seen once, with around 4% in the top ten.

The TCR was taken from a woman between 25 and 40 years old with Graves' hyperthyroidism. Specimen: blood. The chain carries TRBV19 and TRBJ2-1; D is unresolved. DNA for the CDR3: TGTGCCAGTAACACCGGTTACAATGAGCAGTTCTTC. This codes for CASNTGYNEQFF.